The present TCR beta chain was sequenced within a study of CD8 T cells in ankylosing spondylitis. Study-wide findings and caveats: Disease-associated clones were CD8+ and fairly uncommon in peripheral blood. Prior literature has documented some motif variants in synovial fluid and blood from reactive arthritis. Among TCR beta sequences, a motif of eight highly homologous variants appeared characteristic of ankylosing spondylitis blood.

This clonotype has only a few counts. What it binds is not known. V was clipped by 1 base and J by 6 bases, with 10 bases between them. From germline, CDR1 is SGHVS and CDR2 FQNEAQ. The length of the CDR3 is 13 residues. Using quantitative 5'-RACE with molecular barcodes, the authors made TCR beta libraries. TCRdb redid the calling of the 5' RACE reads with MiXCR, one entry per CDR3 protein. Among approximately 400,000 distinct CDR3 sequences listed, over 15% were seen once. The source material was blood, either unsorted or a sorted T cell fraction (not recorded which). This TCR came from a male donor with ankylosing spondylitis. This chain joins TRBV7-8 and TRBJ2-7; D call uncertain. The CDR3 DNA reads TGTGCCAGCAGCTTAGAGGCCGCGTTCGAGCAGTACTTC. Translating it yields CASSLEAAFEQYF.